This TCR beta chain emerged from a study of Ad26.COV2.S vaccination and SARS-CoV-2 variants (dated by TCRdb to about 2021). Some background on the complete study: Donors in the vaccine arm were drawn from COV1001, a multicentre, randomized, double-blind, placebo-controlled phase I-IIa trial testing Ad26.COV2.S in healthy adults. Ad26.COV2.S was given intramuscularly at 5x10^10 or 1x10^11 viral particles, as a single shot or as two shots 56 days apart. The specificity and breadth of SARS-CoV-2-reactive T cell receptors after Ad26.COV2.S vaccination were assessed by TCRbeta repertoire sequencing. The TCR-sequenced set comprised approximately 32 samples: 19 Ad26.COV2.S vaccine recipients, 5 placebo recipients and 8 SARS-CoV-2 convalescent individuals. Trial participants were randomized into five groups of five: low-dose or high-dose Ad26.COV2.S given once or twice, or placebo on both occasions. Investigators did not know the trial group allocation while performing experiments and assessing outcomes. Broader findings and caveats from the paper: The study lacked the statistical power to compare responses across vaccine doses or regimens. The authors noted that the TCR breadth and depth analyses may have underestimated total T cell responses. Vaccine and placebo recipients had comparable non-spike TCR breadth, which fits with the vaccine containing only spike. After vaccination, spike-specific CD8+ and CD4+ T cell responses were reported to show substantial breadth. Higher spike-specific TCR breadth was observed in Ad26.COV2.S recipients than in placebo recipients (P = 0.0014).

CDR1 and CDR2 (LNHNV, YYDKDF) derive from the germline V gene (reference sequence). The CDR3 measures 16 amino acids from cysteine to phenylalanine. The entry retains the CDR3 DNA only, 48 bases that are in frame from base 1. From V the trimming removes 3 bases and from J it removes 2 bases, while the gene matches leave 3 bases of the junction unaccounted for. TCRbeta CDR3 regions were sequenced with the immunoSEQ Assay. After extraction, genomic DNA underwent amplification by bias-controlled multiplex PCR, followed by high-throughput sequencing. On the authors' methods: Collapsing and filtering of sequences were performed to quantify the absolute abundance of each unique TCRbeta CDR3 region. T cell fraction was estimated by normalizing TCRbeta template counts to usable DNA, which was measured by amplifying reference genes present in all nucleated cells. Repertoire TCRs were annotated as SARS-CoV-2-specific when V gene, CDR3 amino acid sequence and J gene were exactly matched to a known reactive TCR set. The reference SARS-CoV-2 TCR set was derived from MIRA and filtered for enrichment in COVID-19-positive ImmuneCODE repertoires, a step that removed public or cross-reactive TCRs. Using the MIRA antigens, annotated TCRs were further analysed by specific ORF or by position within an ORF. Breadth was defined as the number of annotated unique rearrangements divided by the total number of unique productive rearrangements, and depth was defined as the summed frequency of the annotated unique rearrangements. Two-sided Wilcoxon rank-sum tests were used to compare TCR breadth between groups. Entries here come from immuneACCESS through TCRdb and include only in-frame sequences with V and J called. Some clones fail to appear in such tables; in the studies checked, an unresolved V gene covers under half of the shortfall, and the cause of the remainder is unknown. That table is the source of V, J and clone size, and D and trimming were worked out from the DNA. The sample has roughly 270,000 clones on record, about 89% of them singletons. The ten largest clones add up to around 3% of the sample.

This specimen's treatment or condition label, interpreted: 15 to 20 received Ad26.COV2.S at low or high dose, single or two shots; 5 received placebo; per-sample allocation not given. Repertoires of vaccine and placebo recipients were sequenced from samples collected on day 63 after the first injection. In Cohort 1b, 25 to 30 adults aged 18-55 years were enrolled at a single site in Boston, USA, between 29 July and 7 August 2020. Ad26.COV2.S consisted of a replication-incompetent adenovirus type 26 vector by which a prefusion-stabilized SARS-CoV-2 spike protein from the original Wuhan strain was expressed. A word on this clone: Its antigen specificity is not known. Per-nucleotide qualities are absent, and no much larger clonotype sits a single base away.

The clonotype comes from a person between 18 and 65 years old who received the Ad26.COV2.S COVID-19 vaccine or a placebo. Sequenced here: peripheral blood, sampled in a trial of Ad26.COV2.S vaccine versus placebo. The chain uses TRBV15 and TRBJ2-1; 11 junctional bases match TRBD2. The sequenced DNA: TGTGCCACCAGCAGCGGGACTAGCGGAACCTACAATGAGCAGTTCTTC. Its protein reads: CATSSGTSGTYNEQFF.